The clone carrying this T cell receptor beta chain was recorded once. TCRdb's copy holds only in-frame clones and misses some; the assay was immunoSEQ multiplex PCR. This sample carries tens of thousands of clones, 85% to 95% of them seen once, and the ten largest clones take about 1.5%. The sample is drawn from a study of T cell changes during pregnancy in multiple sclerosis. The ends were cut back, 2 bases at V and 10 bases at J, with 14 bases in the middle. CDR3 size: 12 residues. Germline values: CDR1 GTSNPN, CDR2 SVGIG (reference sequence). The chain carries TRBV30 and TRBJ1-1; no definite D call. The sequenced sample was peripheral blood. This sequence was found in a female donor with multiple sclerosis, enrolled in a pregnancy study. The CDR3 DNA reads TGTGCCTGGAGTTCTTCGTCCTCGTTAGCTTTCTTT. Residues: CAWSSSSSLAFF.